This T cell receptor beta chain was sequenced in a study of blood T cell repertoires in COVID-19. Patients from Seattle were sampled longitudinally, starting during active infection. J was trimmed by 4 bases and V by 2 bases; bases with no gene match: 4. CDR1 MNHEY and CDR2 SMNVEV come from the germline V gene (reference sequence). The CDR3 loop spans 15 amino acids. Original processing methods: Researchers report that nucleated cell counts were estimated from reference gene primer amplification. Libraries were prepared by immunoSEQ multiplex PCR; TCRdb keeps only in-frame clonotypes and omits some of them. V and J calls plus clone size are reproduced from that table; the DNA served to infer D and trimming. The table includes a few hundred thousand clones, approximately 87% detected once.

The receptor was derived from a woman aged 25 to 39 with COVID-19, enrolled during active disease. Sequenced material: peripheral blood. V and J are TRBV27 and TRBJ2-7, with 11 bases identical to TRBD1. CDR3 amino acids: CASSLVGQGAYEQYF. Here the CDR3 DNA reads TGTGCCAGCAGTTTAGTAGGACAGGGGGCATACGAGCAGTACTTC.